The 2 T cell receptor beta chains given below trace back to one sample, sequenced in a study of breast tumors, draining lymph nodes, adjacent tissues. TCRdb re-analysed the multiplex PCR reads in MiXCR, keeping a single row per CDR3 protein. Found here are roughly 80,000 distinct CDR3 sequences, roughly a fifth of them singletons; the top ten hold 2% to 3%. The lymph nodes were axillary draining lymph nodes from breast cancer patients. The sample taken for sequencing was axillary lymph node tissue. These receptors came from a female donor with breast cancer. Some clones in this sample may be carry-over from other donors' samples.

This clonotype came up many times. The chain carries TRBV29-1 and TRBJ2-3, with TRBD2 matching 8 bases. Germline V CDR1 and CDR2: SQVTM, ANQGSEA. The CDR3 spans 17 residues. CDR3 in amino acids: CSVLASGRRGRTDTQYF. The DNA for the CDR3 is TGCAGTGTACTAGCGAGCGGGAGAAGGGGACGCACAGATACGCAGTATTTT.

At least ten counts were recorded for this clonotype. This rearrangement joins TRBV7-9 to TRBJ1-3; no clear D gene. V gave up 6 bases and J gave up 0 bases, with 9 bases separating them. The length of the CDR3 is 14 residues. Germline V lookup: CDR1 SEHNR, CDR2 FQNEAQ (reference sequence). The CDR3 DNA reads TGTGCCAGCAGTCCGACTTACTCTGGAAACACCATATATTTT. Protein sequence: CASSPTYSGNTIYF. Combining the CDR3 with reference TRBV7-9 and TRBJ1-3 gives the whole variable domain DTGVSQNPRHKITKRGQNVTFRCDPISEHNRLYWYRQTLGQGPEFLTYFQNEAQLEKSRLLSDRFSAERPKGSFSTLEIQRTEQGDSAMYLCASSPTYSGNTIYFGEGSWLTVV.